This entry lists 20 T cell receptor beta chains sequenced from one sample in a study of regulatory dendritic cells for organ transplantation. Allogeneic regulatory or mature dendritic cells were co-cultured for 5 days with CFSE-labeled sorted T cells at 1:10. The assay was immunoSEQ multiplex PCR, and TCRdb's table has in-frame clones only and misses some. The sample records over 10,000 clones, just under 90% being singletons. No antigen has been assigned to these receptors. The sample taken for sequencing was naive CD8+ T cells from blood cultured with regulatory dendritic cells. Indicated subset: CD45RA+ naive T cells. These TCRs come from a human donor in good health.

This clone was picked up a small number of times. In nucleotides, the CDR3 is TGTGCCAGCAGGGGCAGGGTTTACGAGCAGTACTTC. Encoded protein: CASRGRVYEQYF. The chain combines TRBV2 with TRBJ2-7; D is perhaps TRBD1 (5 bases). Trimming stripped 6 bases from V and 4 bases from J, with 10 bases between. This CDR3 has 12 amino acids. Germline-derived CDR1 and CDR2 are SNHLY and FYNNEI.

The rearrangement joins TRBV27 to TRBJ1-2; D is uncertain. Germline V gene data show CDR1 as MNHEY and CDR2 as SMNVEV (reference sequence). Trimming shortened V by 6 bases and J by 10 bases, and 27 bases separated the two germline ends. This CDR3 has 16 residues. CDR3 bases: TGTGCCAGCAGCCGCCAAGGATACCGGACCCCAAACTTCTACACCTTC. It encodes CASSRQGYRTPNFYTF.

This chain joins TRBV15 and TRBJ2-7, with D uncertain. The CDR3 consists of 11 residues. V was trimmed by 1 base and J by 4 bases, leaving 2 bases between them. Germline-derived CDR1 and CDR2 are LNHNV and YYDKDF (reference sequence). CDR3 amino acids: CATSRGYEQYF. The CDR3 nucleotides read TGTGCCACCAGCAGAGGTTACGAGCAGTACTTC.

The V and J genes are TRBV27 and TRBJ1-2; the match to TRBD1 covers 8 bases. V shed 6 bases, J shed 6 bases, and the junction held 9 bases outside the gene matches. The CDR3 has 14 residues. Germline CDR1 MNHEY, CDR2 SMNVEV (reference sequence). The CDR3 loop reads CASRVDRGGDGYTF. For the CDR3, the DNA is TGTGCCAGCAGGGTTGACAGGGGAGGGGATGGCTACACCTTC.

This clone was picked up one time. The chain links TRBV6-1 to TRBJ2-7; D might be TRBD2 (6 bases). The V and J ends lost 0 bases and 2 bases respectively, with 14 bases between them. This CDR3 is built from 16 residues. Germline V lookup: CDR1 MNHNS, CDR2 SASEGT. The CDR3 region is CASSEARGSDPYEQYF. CDR3 coding DNA: TGTGCCAGCAGTGAAGCCCGGGGGTCGGATCCCTACGAGCAGTACTTC.

This chain uses TRBV7-8 with TRBJ2-1, with no clear D. There are 16 residues in the CDR3. Germline V CDR1 and CDR2: SGHVS, FQNEAQ. V lost 5 bases and J 5 bases, leaving 19 bases between the germline ends. The CDR3 region has the DNA TGTGCCAGCAGCCTGGGAAGCATCGGGCCGAACAATGAGCAGTTCTTC. This sequence encodes CASSLGSIGPNNEQFF.

The genes are TRBV13 and TRBJ2-3; the match to TRBD2 covers 7 bases. This CDR3 region has 15 residues. Germline assignment: CDR1 PRHDT and CDR2 FYEKMQ (reference sequence). V trimming: 0 bases; J trimming: 4 bases; junction bases outside the gene matches: 4. In DNA, the CDR3 is TGTGCCAGCAGCTTAGGGGGCCGGGGGGCAGATACGCAGTATTTT. Residues: CASSLGGRGADTQYF.

The chain carries TRBV11-2 and TRBJ2-5; D unclear. V lost 4 bases and J 3 bases, leaving 9 bases between the germline ends. Germline V gives CDR1 SGHAT, CDR2 FQNNGV. The length of the CDR3 is 13 residues. In DNA form, the CDR3 reads TGTGCCAGCAGCTCCCCCGTAGAAGAGACCCAGTACTTC. Encoded protein: CASSSPVEETQYF. The complete variable domain, with remaining parts taken from reference TRBV11-2 and TRBJ2-5, reads EAGVAQSPRYKIIEKRQSVAFWCNPISGHATLYWYQQILGQGPKLLIQFQNNGVVDDSQLPKDRFSAERLKGVDSTLKIQPAKLEDSAVYLCASSSPVEETQYFGPGTRLLVL.

The chain joins TRBV7-9 to TRBJ2-1; D is ambiguous. Germline values: CDR1 SEHNR, CDR2 FQNEAQ (reference sequence). The V end lost 5 bases, the J end lost 4 bases, and 12 bases lay between the germline ends. This CDR3 is 14 amino acids long. The CDR3 here is CASSPSNLYNEQFF. In DNA form, the CDR3 reads TGTGCCAGCAGCCCCTCGAACCTGTACAATGAGCAGTTCTTC.

The V and J genes are TRBV7-9 and TRBJ1-6, with 8 bases matching TRBD1. The length of the CDR3 is 14 residues. Germline V gene sequence: CDR1 SEHNR, CDR2 FQNEAQ (reference sequence). The J segment lost 10 bases and the V segment lost 1 base, leaving 3 bases of the junction unmatched. The CDR3 sequence: CASSLVQGASPLHF. CDR3 DNA: TGTGCCAGCAGCTTAGTGCAGGGGGCCTCACCCCTCCACTTT.

Only one count was recorded for this clone. The J gene is TRBJ1-5, the V gene TRBV28, with D unresolved. Germline V lookup: CDR1 MDHEN, CDR2 SYDVKM. Trimming left V 3 bases short and J 5 bases short, with 14 bases between. The CDR3 sequence is 15 residues long. The CDR3 nucleotides are TGTGCCAGCAGTTTTCAGCGTGTGAGACATCAGCCCCAGCATTTT. This gives the protein CASSFQRVRHQPQHF.

The V and J genes are TRBV4-1 and TRBJ2-7; the D gene is possibly TRBD2 (6 bases). V lost 0 bases and J lost 6, with 12 bases in between. Germline V CDR1 and CDR2: MGHRA, YSYEKL. The CDR3 runs 14 residues. The CDR3 protein is CASSQDGTPVEQYF. CDR3 in DNA: TGCGCCAGCAGCCAAGATGGGACTCCTGTCGAGCAGTACTTC.

This clone appeared once. The chain uses TRBV27 and TRBJ2-5, with TRBD2 as a possible D gene (5 bases). The V and J ends lost 6 bases and 1 base respectively, with 15 bases between them. Germline-derived CDR1 and CDR2 are MNHEY and SMNVEV (reference sequence). The CDR3 consists of 15 residues. Here the CDR3 DNA reads TGTGCCAGCAGGCCCGGACGGGGATTCCAAGAGACCCAGTACTTC. It is translated as CASRPGRGFQETQYF.

V is TRBV28 and J is TRBJ2-7, with 7 bases that match TRBD2. The CDR3 has 14 residues. J gave up 2 bases and V 2 bases, and 3 bases lay outside the gene matches. CDR1 is MDHEN and CDR2 is SYDVKM in the germline V gene. The CDR3 bases are TGTGCCAGCAGTTTAACGGGAGGAGCCTACGAGCAGTACTTC. Translated: CASSLTGGAYEQYF.

This rearrangement joins TRBV4-3 to TRBJ2-3, with no clear D. The CDR3 extends over 19 amino acids. V was trimmed by 0 bases and J by 0 bases, leaving 19 bases between them. Germline CDR1 is LGHNA and CDR2 is YSLEER. The CDR3 nucleotides are TGCGCCAGCAGCCAAGATCTTGGAGTCTCACAACTTAGCACAGATACGCAGTATTTT. It translates to CASSQDLGVSQLSTDTQYF.

CDR3 protein: CASSLWSSYGYTF. Written as DNA, the CDR3 is TGTGCCAGCAGCTTGTGGTCCAGCTATGGCTACACCTTC. This rearrangement joins TRBV5-6 to TRBJ1-2; no firm D call. The CDR3 extends over 13 amino acids. The ends were cut back, 1 base at V and 4 bases at J, with 8 bases in the middle. Germline loops: CDR1 SGHDT, CDR2 YYEEEE.

The J gene is TRBJ2-3, the V gene TRBV5-8, with no clear D. Trimming removed 0 bases at V and 4 bases at J, with 3 bases between. CDR1 is SGHTS and CDR2 is YDEGEE in the germline V gene. CDR3 length: 12 residues. This chain's CDR3 is CASSLEADTQYF. Written as DNA, the CDR3 is TGTGCCAGCAGCTTGGAGGCAGATACGCAGTATTTT.

The chain has TRBV6-5 and TRBJ2-2; D remains ambiguous. V gave up 2 bases and J gave up 3 bases, with 7 bases separating them. The V gene's germline CDR1 is MNHEY and CDR2 SVGAGI. The CDR3 loop spans 14 amino acids. In nucleotides, the CDR3 is TGTGCCAGCAGTTACGGCGGTTACACCGGGGAGCTGTTTTTT. Translating gives CASSYGGYTGELFF.

The J gene is TRBJ2-1, the V gene TRBV9; D is unclear. The CDR3 loop spans 13 amino acids. Looked up from germline, CDR1 is SGDLS and CDR2 is YYNGEE. Trimming pared 0 bases from V and 4 bases from J, leaving 5 bases between. Here the CDR3 DNA reads TGTGCCAGCAGCGTAGCCCGGTACAATGAGCAGTTCTTC. It specifies CASSVARYNEQFF.

This clone was seen a few times. J is TRBJ1-4 and V is TRBV9; perhaps TRBD1 as D (5 bases). There are 15 residues in the CDR3. V dropped 0 bases and J dropped 7 bases, with 13 bases sitting between them. Looked up from germline, CDR1 is SGDLS and CDR2 is YYNGEE. The CDR3 nucleotides are TGTGCCAGCAGCGTAGTCGGGGACTATGGTGAAAAACTGTTTTTT. Translation: CASSVVGDYGEKLFF.